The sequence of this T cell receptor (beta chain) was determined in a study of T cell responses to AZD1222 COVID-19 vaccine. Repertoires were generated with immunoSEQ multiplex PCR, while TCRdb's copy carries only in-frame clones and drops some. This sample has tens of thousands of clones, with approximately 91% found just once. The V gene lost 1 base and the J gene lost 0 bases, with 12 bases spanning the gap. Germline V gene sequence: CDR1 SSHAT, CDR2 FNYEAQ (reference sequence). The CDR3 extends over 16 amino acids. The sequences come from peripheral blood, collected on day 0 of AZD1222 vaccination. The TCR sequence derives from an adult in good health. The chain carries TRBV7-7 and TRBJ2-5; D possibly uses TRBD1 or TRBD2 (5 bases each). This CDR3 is CASSLGGNIYQETQYF. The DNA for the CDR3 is TGTGCCAGCAGCTTAGGGGGGAACATATACCAAGAGACCCAGTACTTC. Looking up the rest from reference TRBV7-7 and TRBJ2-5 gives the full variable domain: GAGVSQSPRYKVTKRGQDVTLRCDPISSHATLYWYQQALGQGPEFLTYFNYEAQPDKSGLPSDRFSAERPEGSISTLTIQRTEQRDSAMYRCASSLGGNIYQETQYFGPGTRLLVL.